This T cell receptor (beta chain) is from a study of blood T cell repertoires in COVID-19. As processed by the authors: Estimation of nucleated cell counts was performed using reference gene primer amplification. TCRdb's copy holds only in-frame clones and misses some; the assay was immunoSEQ multiplex PCR. V and J calls and clone size are as listed in that table; D and trimming were resolved from the DNA. The sample has 90,000 to 150,000 clones, around 86% seen once. CDR1 ENHRY and CDR2 SYGVKD come from the germline V gene. The CDR3 runs to 14 residues. The V gene end was trimmed by 5 bases and the J gene end by 4 bases; junction bases not matched to a gene: 5.

The gene calls are TRBV10-3 and TRBJ1-1, with 9 bases lining up with TRBD1. The sequence came from a man older than 75 with acute or convalescent COVID-19. The sample was peripheral blood. The CDR3 DNA is TGTGCCATCAGTAACAAGGACAGGGGCACTGAAGCTTTCTTT. Translated, it gives CAISNKDRGTEAFF.